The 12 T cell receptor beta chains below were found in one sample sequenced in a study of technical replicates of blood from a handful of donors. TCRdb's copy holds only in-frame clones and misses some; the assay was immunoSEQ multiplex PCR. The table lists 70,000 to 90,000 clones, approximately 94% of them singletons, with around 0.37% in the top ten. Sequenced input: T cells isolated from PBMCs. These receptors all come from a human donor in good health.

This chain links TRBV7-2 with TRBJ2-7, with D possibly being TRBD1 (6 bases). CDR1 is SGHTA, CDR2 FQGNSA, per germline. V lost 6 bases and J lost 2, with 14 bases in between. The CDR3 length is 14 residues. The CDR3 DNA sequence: TGTGCCAGCAGTTGGGCCCCAGGGGCCTACGAGCAGTACTTC. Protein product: CASSWAPGAYEQYF.

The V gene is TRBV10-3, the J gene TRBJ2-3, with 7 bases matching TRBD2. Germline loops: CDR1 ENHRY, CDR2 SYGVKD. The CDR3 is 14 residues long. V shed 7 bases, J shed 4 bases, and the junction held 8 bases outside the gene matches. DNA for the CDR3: TGTGCCATCAAAAGCGGGGTGGACTCAGATACGCAGTATTTT. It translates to CAIKSGVDSDTQYF.

The CDR3, as DNA: TGTGCCAGCAGCCAAGCGGGGGGAACGGGTGAAAAACTGTTTTTT. This gives the protein CASSQAGGTGEKLFF. This chain connects TRBV11-2 to TRBJ1-4, with a tentative D call TRBD1 (5 bases). The CDR3 sequence is 15 residues long. Between the trimmed V and J ends, which lost 5 bases and 7 bases, there was a span of 17 bases. Germline values: CDR1 SGHAT, CDR2 FQNNGV.

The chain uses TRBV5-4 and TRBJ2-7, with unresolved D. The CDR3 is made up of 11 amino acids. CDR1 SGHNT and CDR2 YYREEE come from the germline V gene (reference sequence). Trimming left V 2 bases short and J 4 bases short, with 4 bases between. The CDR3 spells CASSFYYEQYF. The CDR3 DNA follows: TGTGCCAGCAGCTTCTATTACGAGCAGTACTTC.

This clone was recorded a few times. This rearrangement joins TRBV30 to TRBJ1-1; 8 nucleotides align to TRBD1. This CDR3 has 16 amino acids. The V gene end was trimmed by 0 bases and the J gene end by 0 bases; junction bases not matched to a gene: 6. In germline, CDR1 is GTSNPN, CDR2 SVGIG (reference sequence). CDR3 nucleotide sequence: TGTGCCTGGAGTGTGGGGACAGGAAAAATGAACACTGAAGCTTTCTTT. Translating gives CAWSVGTGKMNTEAFF.

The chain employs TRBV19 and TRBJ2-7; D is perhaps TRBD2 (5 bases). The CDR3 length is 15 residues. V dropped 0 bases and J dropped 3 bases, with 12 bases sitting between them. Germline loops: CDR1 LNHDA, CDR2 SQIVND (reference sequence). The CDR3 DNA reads TGTGCCAGTAGTATAGACGGACTGGCAGACTACGAGCAGTACTTC. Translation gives CASSIDGLADYEQYF.

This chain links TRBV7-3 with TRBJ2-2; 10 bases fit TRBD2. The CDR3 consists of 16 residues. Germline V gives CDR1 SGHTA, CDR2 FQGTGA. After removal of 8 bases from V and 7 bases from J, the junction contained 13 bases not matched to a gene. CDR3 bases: TGTGCCAGCTCTCCCGGTACTAGCGGGATCGGCGGGGAGCTGTTTTTT. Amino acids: CASSPGTSGIGGELFF. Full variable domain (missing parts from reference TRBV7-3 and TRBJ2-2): GAGVSQTPSNKVTEKGKYVELRCDPISGHTALYWYRQSLGQGPEFLIYFQGTGAADDSGLPNDRFFAVRPEGSVSTLKIQRTERGDSAVYLCASSPGTSGIGGELFFGEGSRLTVL.

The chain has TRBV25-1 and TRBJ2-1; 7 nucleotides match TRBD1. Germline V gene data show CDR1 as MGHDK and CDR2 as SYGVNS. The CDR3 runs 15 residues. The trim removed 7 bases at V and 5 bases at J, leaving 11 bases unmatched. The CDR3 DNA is TGTGCCAGCACCCAGGCACCAGGGGGAAACAATGAGCAGTTCTTC. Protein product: CASTQAPGGNNEQFF.

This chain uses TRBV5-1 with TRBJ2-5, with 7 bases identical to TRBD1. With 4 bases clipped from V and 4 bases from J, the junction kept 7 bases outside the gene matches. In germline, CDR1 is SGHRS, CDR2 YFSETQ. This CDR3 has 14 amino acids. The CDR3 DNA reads TGCGCCAGCAGCATCTACAGGGGTGGAGAGACCCAGTACTTC. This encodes CASSIYRGGETQYF.

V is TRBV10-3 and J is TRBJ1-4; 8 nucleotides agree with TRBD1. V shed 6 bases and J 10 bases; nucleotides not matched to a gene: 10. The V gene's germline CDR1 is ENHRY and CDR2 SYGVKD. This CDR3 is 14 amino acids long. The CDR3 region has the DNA TGTGCCATCAGCCCCTTTGACAGGGGAGGAAAACTGTTTTTT. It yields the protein CAISPFDRGGKLFF.

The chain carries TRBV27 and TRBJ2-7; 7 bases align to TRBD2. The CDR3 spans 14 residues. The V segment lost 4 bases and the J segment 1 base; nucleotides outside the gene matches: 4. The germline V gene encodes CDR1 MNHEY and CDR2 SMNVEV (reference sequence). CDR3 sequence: CASSWGSGSYEQYF. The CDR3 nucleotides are TGTGCCAGCAGTTGGGGTAGCGGGTCCTACGAGCAGTACTTC.

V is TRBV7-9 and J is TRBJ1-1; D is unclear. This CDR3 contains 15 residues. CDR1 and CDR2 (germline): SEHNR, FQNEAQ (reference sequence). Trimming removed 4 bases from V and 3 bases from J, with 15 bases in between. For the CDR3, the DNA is TGTGCCAGCAGCTCCCTGTTACTGGTGGACACTGAAGCTTTCTTT. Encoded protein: CASSSLLLVDTEAFF.